By sample share, the clone carrying this TCR beta chain is medium-sized. Its antigen is still unknown. The junction shows a germline mismatch at one end, possibly a read error. The data stem from a study of T cell repertoires in aging, cancer and after chemotherapy. Peripheral blood genomic DNA, not sorted cells or RNA, was the template. This CDR3 has 13 residues. Germline V gene lookup returns CDR1 SQVTM and CDR2 ANQGSEA. A mixed TRB-A/B primer pool amplified rearranged TRB by multiplex touch-down PCR. TCRdb processed the multiplex PCR reads anew with MiXCR; each CDR3 protein has one entry. Counted here are 13,000 or so distinct CDR3 sequences, approximately 24% occurring once; the ten biggest clones make up around 3%. The study's findings and limits: Age-matched healthy donors had significantly more diverse, less clonal blood TCR repertoires than untreated cancer patients. Healthy donors lost TCR diversity with age mainly through richness, cancer patients through richness and evenness.

This sequence was found in a human donor in good health. Source material: blood. The V and J genes are TRBV29-1 and TRBJ1-1, with D tentatively TRBD1 (6 bases). The CDR3 nucleotides are TGCAGCGTCGAAGGACAGCTGAACACTGAAGCTTTCTTT. Amino acid sequence: CSVEGQLNTEAFF.